The 8 T cell receptor beta chains presented below share a single source sample, sequenced in a study of shared clonotypes between healthy human individuals. Using immunoSEQ multiplex PCR, the repertoire was profiled, and TCRdb retains in-frame clones only, with some absent. The data show around 510,000 clones, about 80% seen once. The sequenced sample consisted of PBMCs. The receptors derive from a woman in her 40s in good health. Some clones in this sample may be carry-over from other donors' samples.

This clone has a handful of counts. One base separates it from a far larger clone, so it is likely a read error. This CDR3 is also generated by other DNA sequences in the sample. The chain employs TRBV25-1 and TRBJ1-5, with D unclear. The germline V and J ends were trimmed by 6 bases and 0 bases, with 12 bases remaining between them. The length of the CDR3 is 15 residues. Germline CDR1 MGHDK, CDR2 SYGVNS. The CDR3 loop is CASSPSVGSNQPQHF. The DNA for the CDR3 is TGTGCCAGCAGCCCATCCGTGGGTAGCAATCAGCCCCAGCATTTT.

The V call is TRBV7-6, the J call TRBJ2-3; 7 nucleotides line up with TRBD1. Germline V gives CDR1 SGHVS, CDR2 FNYEAQ. The CDR3 has 13 amino acids. The trim removed 4 bases at V and 7 bases at J, leaving 5 bases unmatched. In DNA form, the CDR3 reads TGTGCCAGCAGCTCGACGACAGGGTATACGCAGTATTTT. Translation gives CASSSTTGYTQYF. Variable domain in full (rest from reference TRBV7-6 and TRBJ2-3): GAGVSQSPRYKVTKRGQDVALRCDPISGHVSLYWYRQALGQGPEFLTYFNYEAQQDKSGLPNDRFSAERPEGSISTLTIQRTEQRDSAMYRCASSSTTGYTQYFGPGTRLTVL.

Worth noting for this clone: One base away lies a much larger clone, so this may be a sequencing read error. This chain uses TRBV7-6 with TRBJ2-1; no definite D call. The CDR3 extends over 11 amino acids. With 3 bases removed from V and 3 bases from J, the gap between germline ends came to 0 bases. The germline V gene encodes CDR1 SGHVS and CDR2 FNYEAQ. The CDR3 nucleotides are TGTGCCAGCAGCTTCTACAATGAGCAGTTCTTC. This translates into CASSFYNEQFF. Combining the CDR3 with reference TRBV7-6 and TRBJ2-1 gives the whole variable domain GAGVSQSPRYKVTKRGQDVALRCDPISGHVSLYWYRQALGQGPEFLTYFNYEAQQDKSGLPNDRFSAERPEGSISTLTIQRTEQRDSAMYRCASSFYNEQFFGPGTRLTVL.

This clone was seen only a few times. The chain carries TRBV18 and TRBJ2-7, with 9 bases aligning to TRBD1. The CDR3 has 16 residues. V lost 4 bases to trimming and J lost 1 base; unmatched junction nucleotides: 8. The germline CDR1 and CDR2 sequences are KGHSH and LQKENI. Written as DNA, the CDR3 is TGTGCCAGCTCACTTCCCGGGACAGGGAATTCCTACGAGCAGTACTTC. It codes for CASSLPGTGNSYEQYF. The whole variable domain, remainder taken from reference TRBV18 and TRBJ2-7, is NAGVMQNPRHLVRRRGQEARLRCSPMKGHSHVYWYRQLPEEGLKFMVYLQKENIIDESGMPKERFSAEFPKEGPSILRIQQVVRGDSAAYFCASSLPGTGNSYEQYFGPGTRLTVT.

The chain recombines TRBV9 with TRBJ1-4; TRBD1 agrees at 8 bases. The germline V gene has CDR1 SGDLS and CDR2 YYNGEE. There are 14 residues in the CDR3. V dropped 4 bases and J dropped 5; count of bases not matched to a gene: 4. As DNA, the CDR3 is TGTGCCAGCAGCAGAGGACAGGGAAATGAAAAACTGTTTTTT. Its translation is CASSRGQGNEKLFF.

The chain couples TRBV5-1 to TRBJ1-4, with no clear D. The germline gives CDR1 SGHRS, CDR2 YFSETQ. This CDR3 spans 14 amino acids. With 5 bases removed from V and 3 bases from J, the gap between germline ends came to 11 bases. The CDR3 spells CASSEDSPNEKLFF. The DNA for the CDR3 is TGCGCCAGCAGTGAGGACTCCCCTAATGAAAAACTGTTTTTT.

The J gene is TRBJ2-7, the V gene TRBV5-5; D unclear. The germline V gene encodes CDR1 SGHKS and CDR2 YYEKEE (reference sequence). CDR3 length equals 14 residues. The V and J ends lost 1 base and 1 base respectively, with 9 bases between them. The CDR3 DNA is TGTGCCAGCAGCTTGCGGCAGTATTCCTACGAGCAGTACTTC. Amino acid sequence: CASSLRQYSYEQYF.

V usage is TRBV19 and J usage is TRBJ1-1; D perhaps matches TRBD1 (6 bases). Germline-derived CDR1 and CDR2 are LNHDA and SQIVND (reference sequence). V was clipped by 9 bases and J by 1 base, with 15 bases between them. The CDR3 has 14 amino acids. The CDR3 DNA follows: TGTGCCAGCTCTACCGGGACAAAGAACACTGAAGCTTTCTTT. Residues: CASSTGTKNTEAFF.